This entry lists 28 T cell receptor beta chains sequenced from one sample in a study of CD8 T cells in Susac syndrome. RNA, at about 0.45 to 1 ug, was reverse transcribed with random hexamers. TCRdb ran MiXCR on the immunoSEQ multiplex PCR reads and lists one entry per CDR3 protein. The profile shows about 300,000 distinct CDR3 sequences, 89% of them singletons. The sequenced sample consisted of CD8+ T cells from PBMCs. All receptors derive from a human donor with multiple sclerosis.

The chain combines TRBV5-6 with TRBJ1-2; D unclear. Germline CDR1 is SGHDT and CDR2 is YYEEEE. Trimming left V 6 bases short and J 1 base short, with 19 bases between. This CDR3 is built from 16 residues. For the CDR3, the DNA is TGTGCCAGCACCATGAAGTCCGGGGTCCTTAACTATGGCTACACCTTC. As protein: CASTMKSGVLNYGYTF.

The chain links TRBV4-3 to TRBJ1-1; D is possibly TRBD1 (6 bases). Germline V gene lookup returns CDR1 LGHNA and CDR2 YSLEER. Trimming left V 4 bases short and J 7 bases short, with 19 bases between. This CDR3 has 15 amino acids. The CDR3 loop is CASSPATGSGYEAFF. DNA of the CDR3: TGCGCCAGCAGCCCGGCTACAGGGTCAGGGTATGAAGCTTTCTTT.

Written as DNA, the CDR3 is TGCAGCGTTGAGATCTATGGCTACACCTTC. It encodes CSVEIYGYTF. The chain has TRBV29-1 and TRBJ1-2; D remains unclear. Trimming took off 3 bases at V and 4 bases at J, with 3 bases between the two ends. The CDR3 spans 10 residues. Germline loops: CDR1 SQVTM, CDR2 ANQGSEA.

The chain has TRBV12-5 and TRBJ1-1; D possibly corresponds to TRBD1 (5 bases). The length of the CDR3 is 15 residues. Trimming stripped 4 bases from V and 2 bases from J, with 14 bases between. CDR1 and CDR2 (germline): LGHNT, FRNRAP. Written as DNA, the CDR3 is TGTGCTAGTGGTTCCACCAGGGAAACTAACACTGAAGCTTTCTTT. This gives the protein CASGSTRETNTEAFF.

V is TRBV30 and J is TRBJ2-3, with D possibly being TRBD2 (6 bases). V was clipped by 4 bases and J by 4 bases, with 12 bases between them. CDR1 is GTSNPN, CDR2 SVGIG, per germline (reference sequence). This CDR3 has 13 amino acids. The CDR3: CAWTYGSPDTQYF. CDR3 DNA sequence: TGTGCCTGGACGTACGGGAGCCCAGATACGCAGTATTTT.

The CDR3 DNA is TGTGCCAGCACCCCGGGACAGGGTGGTGAGCAGTTCTTC. Its translation: CASTPGQGGEQFF. V is TRBV2 and J is TRBJ2-1; TRBD1 matches at 9 bases. The CDR3 length is 13 residues. Germline V gene lookup returns CDR1 SNHLY and CDR2 FYNNEI. Trimming removed 7 bases from V and 9 bases from J; junction bases left unmatched: 7.

The genes are TRBV19 and TRBJ2-7; TRBD1 aligns across 7 bases. Trimming removed 4 bases from V and 4 bases from J; junction bases left unmatched: 4. The CDR3 is 13 residues long. Germline CDR1 LNHDA, CDR2 SQIVND (reference sequence). CDR3: CASSTGQTYEQYF. DNA of the CDR3: TGTGCCAGTAGTACGGGACAGACGTACGAGCAGTACTTC.

This clonotype was detected once. The CDR3 is CASSLADRGWDEQYF. The CDR3 nucleotides are TGTGCCAGCAGCTTAGCTGACAGGGGATGGGACGAGCAGTACTTC. The rearrangement uses TRBV7-9 and TRBJ2-7, with TRBD1 matching over 8 bases. The germline V gene has CDR1 SEHNR and CDR2 FQNEAQ (reference sequence). The CDR3 covers 15 residues. V lost 0 bases to trimming and J lost 5 bases; unmatched junction nucleotides: 6.

The chain employs TRBV6-6 and TRBJ2-5; D gene uncertain. The CDR3 has 13 amino acids. From germline, CDR1 is MNHNY and CDR2 SVGAGI (reference sequence). Trimming took 8 bases from V and 1 from J, leaving 11 bases between them. The CDR3 sequence is CASVGVGQETQYF. In DNA, the CDR3 is TGTGCCAGCGTAGGAGTAGGCCAAGAGACCCAGTACTTC.

CDR3 amino acids: CASSQDLAGVYEQYF. The CDR3 DNA reads TGTGCCAGCAGCCAAGATCTAGCGGGAGTCTACGAGCAGTACTTC. V and J are TRBV3-1 and TRBJ2-7, with TRBD2 matching 10 bases. The germline V gene has CDR1 LGHDT and CDR2 YNNKEL (reference sequence). The CDR3 sequence is 15 residues long. The ends lost 0 bases at V and 3 bases at J; junction bases unmatched: 2.

The chain links TRBV4-2 to TRBJ1-4; 10 nucleotides agree with TRBD1. V gave up 2 bases and J gave up 7 bases; unmatched junction bases: 7. The CDR3 contains 16 residues. Germline V gene data show CDR1 as LGHNA and CDR2 as YNFKEQ. CDR3 nucleotide sequence: TGTGCCAGCAGCCAATCCCCGGGACAGGGGAGTGAAAAACTGTTTTTT. It yields the protein CASSQSPGQGSEKLFF.

The chain employs TRBV14 and TRBJ2-1; the match to TRBD2 covers 10 bases. The CDR3 consists of 16 residues. Germline V CDR1 and CDR2: SGHDN, FVKESK. V lost 0 bases, J lost 8 bases, and 7 bases stayed unmatched. CDR3 protein: CASSQDELAGFDEQFF. CDR3 nucleotide sequence: TGTGCCAGCAGCCAAGACGAACTAGCGGGATTTGATGAGCAGTTCTTC.

The chain employs TRBV12-3 or TRBV12-4 and TRBJ2-1; the match to TRBD1 covers 9 bases. The CDR3 extends over 16 amino acids. With 4 bases clipped from V and 8 bases from J, the junction kept 12 bases outside the gene matches. CDR3 DNA sequence: TGTGCCAGCAGTTCCCAGGCCGGGACAGGGCTTTATGAGCAGTTCTTC. Its translation is CASSSQAGTGLYEQFF.

This clonotype was seen a single time. The rearrangement uses TRBV4-3 and TRBJ2-1; D unclear. Trimming shortened V by 0 bases and J by 0 bases, and 12 bases separated the two germline ends. Germline V gene lookup returns CDR1 LGHNA and CDR2 YSLEER. This CDR3 has 17 residues. CDR3 sequence: CASSQDVPQSSYNEQFF. DNA of the CDR3: TGCGCCAGCAGCCAAGATGTTCCGCAAAGCTCCTACAATGAGCAGTTCTTC.

The V call is TRBV6-2 or TRBV6-3, the J call TRBJ1-2, with no clear D. Trimming removed 4 bases at V and 2 bases at J, with 11 bases between. CDR3 size: 14 residues. Per the germline V gene, CDR1 is MNHEY and CDR2 is SVGEGT. DNA of the CDR3: TGTGCCAGCAGTTCCGGCATTCCCAACTATGGCTACACCTTC. It specifies CASSSGIPNYGYTF.

The V and J genes are TRBV13 and TRBJ2-5; the D gene could be TRBD1 or TRBD2 (5 bases each). CDR1 PRHDT and CDR2 FYEKMQ come from the germline V gene (reference sequence). The V end lost 0 bases, the J end lost 2 bases, and 19 bases lay between the germline ends. This CDR3 is 18 amino acids long. The CDR3 spells CASSLGGGLLAAQETQYF. CDR3 DNA sequence: TGTGCCAGCAGCTTAGGTGGGGGTTTGTTAGCAGCTCAAGAGACCCAGTACTTC. The whole variable domain, remainder taken from reference TRBV13 and TRBJ2-5, is AAGVIQSPRHLIKEKRETATLKCYPIPRHDTVYWYQQGPGQDPQFLISFYEKMQSDKGSIPDRFSAQQFSDYHSELNMSSLELGDSALYFCASSLGGGLLAAQETQYFGPGTRLLVL.

The rearrangement joins TRBV19 to TRBJ1-4; 8 bases align to TRBD1. Germline CDR1 LNHDA, CDR2 SQIVND (reference sequence). The length of the CDR3 is 16 residues. The V segment lost 5 bases and the J segment 4 bases; nucleotides outside the gene matches: 9. The CDR3 DNA is TGTGCCAGTAGTCCCCCGCAGGGGGCAAGTAATGAAAAACTGTTTTTT. Translation: CASSPPQGASNEKLFF.

The V call is TRBV18, the J call TRBJ1-1, with D maybe TRBD1 (5 bases). Germline V gene lookup returns CDR1 KGHSH and CDR2 LQKENI. The CDR3 totals 15 residues. The V end was cut by 2 bases, the J end by 6 bases, with 16 bases between. CDR3 region: CASSPFRGVGPEAFF. The CDR3 region has the DNA TGTGCCAGCTCACCATTTCGGGGGGTGGGGCCTGAAGCTTTCTTT.

The chain uses TRBV7-3 and TRBJ2-2; 8 bases line up with TRBD2. CDR3 length: 17 amino acids. Looked up from germline, CDR1 is SGHTA and CDR2 is FQGTGA. With 5 bases clipped from V and 6 bases from J, the junction kept 14 bases outside the gene matches. CDR3: CASSPSRGSGVAGELFF. In nucleotides, the CDR3 is TGTGCCAGCAGCCCGAGCCGAGGTAGCGGGGTTGCCGGGGAGCTGTTTTTT.

The V call is TRBV3-1, the J call TRBJ1-1; no clear D gene. Germline V lookup: CDR1 LGHDT, CDR2 YNNKEL (reference sequence). CDR3 length equals 16 residues. Trimming stripped 4 bases from V and 4 bases from J, with 19 bases between. In DNA form, the CDR3 reads TGTGCCAGCAGCCCCAGGTCAGACTTGGAGAGCACTGAAGCTTTCTTT. Protein product: CASSPRSDLESTEAFF.

This chain links TRBV7-9 with TRBJ2-7, with a weak D call TRBD2 (5 bases). The V end lost 4 bases, the J end lost 8 bases, and 15 bases lay between the germline ends. Germline V gene sequence: CDR1 SEHNR, CDR2 FQNEAQ (reference sequence). CDR3 length equals 13 residues. The CDR3, as DNA: TGTGCCAGCAGCTCCGCGTTTGGAGGCAAGCAGTACTTC. Its translation is CASSSAFGGKQYF.

CDR3 sequence reads: CASSLGSSDTEAFF. The CDR3 DNA sequence: TGTGCCAGCAGCCTAGGGTCGTCTGACACTGAAGCTTTCTTT. The chain employs TRBV7-3 and TRBJ1-1; D unresolved. The germline V and J ends were trimmed by 5 bases and 3 bases, with 13 bases remaining between them. Germline CDR1 SGHTA, CDR2 FQGTGA. The CDR3 length is 14 residues.

The CDR3 loop reads CASSLGTRTSTDTQYF. The CDR3 region has the DNA TGTGCCAGCAGCTTGGGGACACGTACTAGCACAGATACGCAGTATTTT. J is TRBJ2-3 and V is TRBV5-6, with a weak D call TRBD1 (5 bases). Trimming removed 0 bases from V and 0 bases from J, with 11 bases in between. The germline V gene encodes CDR1 SGHDT and CDR2 YYEEEE. The CDR3 has 16 amino acids.

The V call is TRBV28, the J call TRBJ2-7; TRBD1 might be the D (5 bases). CDR3 length equals 17 residues. The germline V gene encodes CDR1 MDHEN and CDR2 SYDVKM. The V gene lost 6 bases and the J gene lost 5 bases, with 26 bases spanning the gap. For the CDR3, the DNA is TGTGCCAGCAGCCAGGGAAACAGGATTGGCCTATTGAACGAGCAGTACTTC. Translation gives CASSQGNRIGLLNEQYF.

This chain joins TRBV12-3 or TRBV12-4 and TRBJ2-7; D remains ambiguous. The CDR3 sequence is 13 residues long. V was clipped by 6 bases and J by 6 bases, with 15 bases between them. The CDR3 DNA is TGTGCCAGCAGCCCCGGCGCGACTGGCGAGCAGTACTTC. Its translation: CASSPGATGEQYF.

The V call is TRBV7-2, the J call TRBJ1-2, with a weak D call TRBD1 (6 bases). Germline-derived CDR1 and CDR2 are SGHTA and FQGNSA. Between the trimmed V and J ends, which lost 4 bases and 4 bases, there was a span of 10 bases. The CDR3 is made up of 13 amino acids. In nucleotides, the CDR3 is TGTGCCAGCAGCTCAGGGGACACCTATGGCTACACCTTC. Its translation: CASSSGDTYGYTF.

This chain joins TRBV20-1 and TRBJ2-7; unclear D gene. CDR1 and CDR2 (germline): DFQATT, SNEGSKA (reference sequence). V was pared by 4 bases and J by 4 bases, with 14 bases between. The CDR3 consists of 13 residues. CDR3 region: CSANGEVDYEQYF. The CDR3, as DNA: TGCAGTGCTAACGGCGAGGTAGATTACGAGCAGTACTTC.

The chain has TRBV6-2 or TRBV6-3 and TRBJ1-1; 7 bases match TRBD1. V gave up 2 bases and J gave up 2 bases; unmatched junction bases: 5. The CDR3 spans 15 residues. Germline V gives CDR1 MNHEY, CDR2 SVGEGT. The CDR3 region has the DNA TGTGCCAGCAGTTACGTTCGGGACAGTAACACTGAAGCTTTCTTT. This translates into CASSYVRDSNTEAFF.